This T cell receptor beta chain was retrieved from a study of blood T cell repertoires in COVID-19. Study-wide context: There were acute and convalescent COVID-19 samples, and they came from the United States, Italy and Spain.

V was shortened by 4 bases and J by 0 bases, with 6 bases between the two germline ends. The CDR3 is 13 residues long. The germline gives CDR1 MNHEY, CDR2 SVGAGI. In the original processing: Quantification of nucleated cells was approximated via reference gene primer amplification. Clones were sequenced by immunoSEQ multiplex PCR, and TCRdb holds only the in-frame ones, with some missing. From that table come the V and J calls and clone size; the DNA was used to work out D and trimming. The table has about 240,000 clones, roughly 87% seen once. The chain has TRBV6-5 and TRBJ1-1; D gene ambiguous. Material for sequencing was peripheral blood. The sequence was collected from a man aged 60 to 75 who had recovered from COVID-19. The CDR3 protein is CASSSRMNTEAFF. CDR3 sequence (DNA): TGTGCCAGCAGTTCGCGGATGAACACTGAAGCTTTCTTT.